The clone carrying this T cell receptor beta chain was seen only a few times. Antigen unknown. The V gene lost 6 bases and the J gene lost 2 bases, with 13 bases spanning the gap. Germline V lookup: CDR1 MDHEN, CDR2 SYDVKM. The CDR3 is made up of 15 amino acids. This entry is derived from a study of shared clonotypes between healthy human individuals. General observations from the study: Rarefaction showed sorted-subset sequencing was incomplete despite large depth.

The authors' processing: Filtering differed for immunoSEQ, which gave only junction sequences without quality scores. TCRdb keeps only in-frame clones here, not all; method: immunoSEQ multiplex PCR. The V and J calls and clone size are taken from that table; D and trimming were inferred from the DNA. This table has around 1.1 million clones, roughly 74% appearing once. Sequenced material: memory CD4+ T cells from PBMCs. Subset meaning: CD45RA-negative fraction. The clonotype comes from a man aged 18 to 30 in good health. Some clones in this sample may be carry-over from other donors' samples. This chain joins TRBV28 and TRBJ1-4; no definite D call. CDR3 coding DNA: TGTGCCAGCAGAAGGAGCCTTGGGACTAATGAAAAACTGTTTTTT. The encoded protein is CASRRSLGTNEKLFF.